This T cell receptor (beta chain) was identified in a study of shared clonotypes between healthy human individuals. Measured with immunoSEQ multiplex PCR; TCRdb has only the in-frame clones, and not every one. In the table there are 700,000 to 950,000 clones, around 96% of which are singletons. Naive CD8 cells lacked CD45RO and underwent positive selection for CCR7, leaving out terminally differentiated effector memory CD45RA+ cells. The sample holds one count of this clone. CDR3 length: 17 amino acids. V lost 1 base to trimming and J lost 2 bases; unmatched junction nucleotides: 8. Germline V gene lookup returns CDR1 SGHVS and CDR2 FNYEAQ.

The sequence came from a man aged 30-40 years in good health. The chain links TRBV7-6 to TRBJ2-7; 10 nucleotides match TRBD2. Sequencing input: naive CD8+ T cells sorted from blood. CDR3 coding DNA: TGTGCCAGCAGCTTAGGCCCTACCGGGACTAGCGCCTACGAGCAGTACTTC. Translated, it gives CASSLGPTGTSAYEQYF.